Each of the 21 T cell receptor beta chains below was sequenced from the same sample in a study of cytomegalovirus exposure and HLA in healthy donors (dated by TCRdb to between 2016 and 2019). Library preparation employed the immunoSEQ multiplex PCR assay. For the multiplex PCR, a mixture combining 60 forward primers for TCR Vbeta segments and 13 reverse primers for TCR Jbeta segments was used. Not all clones reach the TCRdb copy of this immuneACCESS table, which keeps in-frame sequences only. Checked studies attribute under half of the gap to unresolved V genes and leave the rest unexplained. A total of approximately 150,000 clones appear in this sample, about 72% of them only once. The ten largest clones represent roughly 2.1% of the sample. The source material was PBMCs. These receptors all come from a man between 35 and 55 years old in good health and CMV-seronegative.

The gene calls are TRBV6-5 and TRBJ2-2; 9 nucleotides line up with TRBD2. Germline CDR1 and CDR2: MNHEY and SVGAGI. This CDR3 comprises 14 residues. The V gene end was trimmed by 7 bases and the J gene end by 3 bases; junction bases not matched to a gene: 3. The DNA for the CDR3 is TGTGCCAGCATTAGCGGGGGACACACCGGGGAGCTGTTTTTT. Its protein product is CASISGGHTGELFF.

The sample holds one count of this clone. The V call is TRBV7-9, the J call TRBJ2-1, with 7 bases fitting TRBD2. V trimming: 1 base; J trimming: 3 bases; junction bases outside the gene matches: 6. The CDR3 has 16 residues. CDR1 is SEHNR, CDR2 FQNEAQ, per germline (reference sequence). CDR3 sequence (DNA): TGTGCCAGCAGCTTAGGACTAGCAGGGATCTACAATGAGCAGTTCTTC. It codes for CASSLGLAGIYNEQFF.

The count of this clone is one. V is TRBV19 and J is TRBJ1-4, with TRBD1 matching 10 bases. V lost 6 bases, J lost 0 bases, and 10 bases stayed unmatched. The V gene's germline CDR1 is LNHDA and CDR2 SQIVND (reference sequence). The CDR3 consists of 18 residues. The CDR3 sequence: CASRRDRGLIATNEKLFF. The CDR3 DNA reads as TGTGCCAGTAGACGCGACAGGGGGCTGATTGCAACTAATGAAAAACTGTTTTTT.

The chain combines TRBV5-1 with TRBJ1-1; 8 nucleotides agree with TRBD1. CDR1 is SGHRS and CDR2 is YFSETQ in the germline V gene. The CDR3 consists of 13 residues. V was clipped by 3 bases and J by 11 bases; unmatched bases: 9. CDR3 protein: CASSSDRGFGAFF. Here the CDR3 DNA reads TGCGCCAGCAGCTCCGACAGGGGTTTCGGCGCTTTCTTT.

This sequence joins TRBV7-2 and TRBJ2-1, with TRBD2 matching 9 bases. CDR3 length equals 16 residues. V was pared by 4 bases and J by 1 base, with 5 bases of the junction left unmatched. From germline, CDR1 is SGHTA and CDR2 FQGNSA. CDR3 sequence reads: CASSSGGGGSYNEQFF. The CDR3 coding sequence is TGTGCCAGCAGCTCCGGCGGGGGGGGGTCCTACAATGAGCAGTTCTTC.

This chain connects TRBV2 to TRBJ1-2; D gene ambiguous. Trimming took 4 bases from V and 10 from J, leaving 7 bases between them. Germline V gene sequence: CDR1 SNHLY, CDR2 FYNNEI. The CDR3 runs to 10 residues. This CDR3 reads CASSAGTYTF. CDR3 nucleotide sequence: TGTGCCAGCAGTGCGGGAACCTACACCTTC.

The chain couples TRBV5-6 to TRBJ2-7, with 10 bases lining up with TRBD1. CDR3 length: 14 residues. V lost 3 bases and J lost 4; bases outside the gene matches: 4. Germline-derived CDR1 and CDR2 are SGHDT and YYEEEE. The CDR3 protein is CASSWGTGAYEQYF. For the CDR3, the DNA is TGTGCCAGCAGCTGGGGGACAGGGGCGTACGAGCAGTACTTC.

The chain recombines TRBV15 with TRBJ2-2; TRBD1 agrees at 10 bases. Germline V gives CDR1 LNHNV, CDR2 YYDKDF (reference sequence). The trim removed 0 bases at V and 7 bases at J, leaving 8 bases unmatched. The CDR3 has 17 residues. The CDR3 region is CATSRDGRQGAIGELFF. CDR3 bases: TGTGCCACCAGCAGAGATGGGAGACAGGGGGCGATCGGGGAGCTGTTTTTT.

This chain uses TRBV7-8 with TRBJ2-5, with a possible D match to TRBD1 (5 bases). Germline CDR1 is SGHVS and CDR2 is FQNEAQ. The CDR3 length is 14 residues. V dropped 7 bases and J dropped 1 base, with 13 bases sitting between them. Written as DNA, the CDR3 is TGTGCCAGCACCGAGACAGAGAGCCAAGAGACCCAGTACTTC. Translation gives CASTETESQETQYF.

The V gene is TRBV2, the J gene TRBJ1-6; a weak D match, TRBD1 (5 bases). This CDR3 has 15 amino acids. Between the trimmed V and J ends, which lost 2 bases and 6 bases, there was a span of 11 bases. Germline V gives CDR1 SNHLY, CDR2 FYNNEI. This CDR3 reads CASSELSGPNSPLHF. CDR3 nucleotide sequence: TGTGCCAGCAGTGAACTTTCAGGGCCTAATTCACCCCTCCACTTT.

This clone came up a few times. The V call is TRBV5-3, the J call TRBJ2-3; 7 nucleotides match TRBD1. TRBV5-3 is placed among ORFs of uncertain function. CDR3 length: 18 amino acids. V trimming: 3 bases; J trimming: 2 bases; junction bases outside the gene matches: 15. The CDR3, as DNA: TGTGCCAGAAGCTGCGGTCGAAGTGACAGGGAAATCACAGATACGCAGTATTTT. Amino acid sequence: CARSCGRSDREITDTQYF.

The V gene is TRBV5-1, the J gene TRBJ2-3, with D perhaps matching TRBD2 (6 bases). Germline CDR1 SGHRS, CDR2 YFSETQ. The CDR3 has 16 amino acids. V was clipped by 3 bases and J by 2 bases, with 16 bases between them. The CDR3 DNA sequence: TGCGCCAGCAGCTGGCGGGGCTTCCTTGACACAGATACGCAGTATTTT. This sequence encodes CASSWRGFLDTDTQYF.

Concerning this clone itself: The junction and the germline gene differ at one end; a read error may be behind it. This sequence joins TRBV7-6 and TRBJ1-4, with 8 nucleotides matching TRBD1. CDR3 length equals 12 residues. Germline V gene lookup returns CDR1 SGHVS and CDR2 FNYEAQ. CDR3 DNA: TGTGCCAGCAGCGGTTACAGGGGGGGCTTAATTTTT. It encodes CASSGYRGGLIF.

The CDR3 region is CASRGQGSAETQYF. Written as DNA, the CDR3 is TGTGCCAGCAGGGGACAGGGTTCGGCCGAGACCCAGTACTTC. The chain has TRBV13 and TRBJ2-5, with TRBD1 matching over 9 bases. The germline CDR1 and CDR2 sequences are PRHDT and FYEKMQ (reference sequence). The CDR3 runs 14 residues. J gave up 5 bases and V 6 bases, and 7 bases lay outside the gene matches.

The V and J genes are TRBV29-1 and TRBJ2-6; perhaps TRBD1 as D (6 bases). The germline V gene has CDR1 SQVTM and CDR2 ANQGSEA. Trimming left V 6 bases short and J 1 base short, with 10 bases between. This CDR3 has 14 amino acids. The CDR3 DNA follows: TGCAGCGTAGCCCAGGGGTCTGGGGCCAACGTCCTGACTTTC. As protein: CSVAQGSGANVLTF. Full variable domain (outside the CDR3, taken from reference TRBV29-1 and TRBJ2-6): SAVISQKPSRDICQRGTSLTIQCQVDSQVTMMFWYRQQPGQSLTLIATANQGSEATYESGFVIDKFPISRPNLTFSTLTVSNMSPEDSSIYLCSVAQGSGANVLTFGAGSRLTVL.

This clone turned up a few times. V gene TRBV19 combines with J gene TRBJ2-3, with TRBD1 matching 9 bases. Per germline, CDR1 LNHDA and CDR2 SQIVND (reference sequence). This CDR3 region has 16 residues. V shed 5 bases, J shed 3 bases, and the junction held 9 bases outside the gene matches. The CDR3 here is CASSVRTGQGTDTQYF. CDR3 bases: TGTGCCAGTAGTGTCCGGACGGGACAGGGAACAGATACGCAGTATTTT.

This clone has a handful of counts. The chain is built from TRBV5-1 and TRBJ2-5; tentative D call: TRBD2 (7 bases). In germline, CDR1 is SGHRS, CDR2 YFSETQ. This CDR3 is 15 amino acids long. V lost 0 bases, J lost 4 bases, and 13 bases lay in between. CDR3 in DNA: TGCGCCAGCAGCTTGGTACAGGGAGGGAGAGAGACCCAGTACTTC. It is translated as CASSLVQGGRETQYF.

The genes are TRBV5-1 and TRBJ2-5, with TRBD1 matching 10 bases. Germline lookup yields CDR1 SGHRS and CDR2 YFSETQ. The CDR3 is 14 residues long. With V trimmed by 4 bases and J by 7 bases, 7 bases remained unmatched. CDR3 in amino acids: CASSDSGQGGTQYF. In DNA, the CDR3 is TGCGCCAGCAGCGACTCCGGACAGGGGGGGACCCAGTACTTC.

The sample holds a few counts of this clone. The chain combines TRBV6-4 with TRBJ2-3; 13 nucleotides align to TRBD2. The junction had 12 bases not matched to a gene; V was cut back by 6 bases and J by 6 bases. In germline, CDR1 is MRHNA, CDR2 SNTAGT. CDR3 length: 17 amino acids. DNA of the CDR3: TGTGCCAGCAGGAAGACTAGCGGGAGGTCCCTAGGGGATACGCAGTATTTT. Residues: CASRKTSGRSLGDTQYF.

This clone has only a few counts. The chain recombines TRBV5-1 with TRBJ1-2; 9 bases line up with TRBD1. CDR1 is SGHRS, CDR2 YFSETQ, per germline. This CDR3 region has 16 residues. With V trimmed by 3 bases and J by 8 bases, 14 bases remained unmatched. As DNA, the CDR3 is TGCGCCAGCAGCTCAAGGCTGGACGGGACAGGGCAAGGCTACACCTTC. As protein: CASSSRLDGTGQGYTF.

This sequence joins TRBV4-1 and TRBJ2-7; 7 bases match TRBD1. Germline lookup yields CDR1 MGHRA and CDR2 YSYEKL. V was clipped by 0 bases and J by 7 bases; unmatched bases: 12. The CDR3 spans 16 residues. CDR3 loop: CASSQDVATGFGEQYF. The CDR3 DNA reads TGCGCCAGCAGCCAAGATGTCGCGACAGGGTTCGGTGAGCAGTACTTC.